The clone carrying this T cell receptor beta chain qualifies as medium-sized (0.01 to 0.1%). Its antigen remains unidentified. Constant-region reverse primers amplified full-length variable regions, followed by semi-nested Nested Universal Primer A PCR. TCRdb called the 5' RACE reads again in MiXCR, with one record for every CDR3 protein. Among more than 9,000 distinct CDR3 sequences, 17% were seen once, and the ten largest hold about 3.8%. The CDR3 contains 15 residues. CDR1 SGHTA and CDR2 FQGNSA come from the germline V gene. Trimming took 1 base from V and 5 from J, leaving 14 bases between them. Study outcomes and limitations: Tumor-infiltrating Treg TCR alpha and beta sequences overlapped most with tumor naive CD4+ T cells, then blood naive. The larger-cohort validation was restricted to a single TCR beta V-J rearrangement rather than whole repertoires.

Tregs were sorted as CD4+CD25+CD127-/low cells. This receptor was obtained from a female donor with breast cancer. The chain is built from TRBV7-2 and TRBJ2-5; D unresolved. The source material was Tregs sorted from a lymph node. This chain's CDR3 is CASSLGSAPAETQYF. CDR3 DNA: TGTGCCAGCAGCTTAGGAAGCGCGCCGGCGGAGACCCAGTACTTC. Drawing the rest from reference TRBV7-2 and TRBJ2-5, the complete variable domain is GAGVSQSPSNKVTEKGKDVELRCDPISGHTALYWYRQSLGQGLEFLIYFQGNSAPDKSGLPSDRFSAERTGGSVSTLTIQRTQQEDSAVYLCASSLGSAPAETQYFGPGTRLLVL.